The sequence of this T cell receptor (beta chain) was determined in a study of T cells after yellow fever vaccination (dated by TCRdb to about 2019). Describing the broader study: The SMART-Seq v4 Ultra Low Input RNA kit was used to prepare libraries from fractions with low cell numbers. To follow T-cell clones before and after primary and booster YFV17D yellow fever vaccination, bulk TCR alpha and beta repertoires were sequenced over time. Two healthy male donors, one aged 18 to 30 and one aged 30 to 40 years, made up the cohort. Blood was collected at multiple timepoints before and after primary and secondary immunization, and bulk PBMC replicates and cell subsets were isolated.

Turning to this clonotype: Its antigen target is currently unknown. Base qualities are not at hand, and no much larger clone is one base apart.

TCR cDNA was synthesized by 5'RACE template switching, which introduced a universal primer site and unique molecular identifiers. Priming for cDNA synthesis came from both the TCR alpha and TCR beta constant segments. Two PCR steps were used to amplify libraries, with sample barcodes and sequencing adapters being added in the second step. Sequencing of the libraries was done on either Illumina HiSeq 2500 (2x100 bp) or NovaSeq (2x150 bp). In the authors' own workflow: Demultiplexing of reads and collapsing into UMI consensus sequences were performed with MIGEC, and V(D)J alignment was carried out with MiXCR. Vaccine-responding clonotypes were defined with edgeR using replicate PBMC samples, requiring FDR below 0.01 and a log2 fold change above 5 up to day 15. CD4 or CD8 identity was assigned to each bulk clonotype according to whether the clonotype was present at higher abundance in the sequenced CD4 repertoire or the sequenced CD8 repertoire. Using fastp trimming at Q25 and MiXCR clonotype assembly, TCRdb reanalyzed the public sequencing data and kept in-frame beta chains. Every distinct CDR3 protein forms one entry, paired with its most common genes and DNA. TCRdb, rather than the study authors, made the V and J calls. Across this sample there are approximately 550,000 distinct CDR3 sequences, with about 19% seen only once. The top ten hold roughly an eighth of the sample.

The research as a whole found: A small fraction of clonotypes showed up in both the CD4 and CD8 compartments, probably as a result of convergent recombination. Compared with the primary T-cell response, the secondary T-cell response was weaker but faster, peaking on day 5 rather than day 15. Most clones expanded after primary vaccination (roughly 96% of CD4 and 88% of CD8) were re-detected after the booster, suggesting that broad memory maintenance occurred. Because the study included only two donors, the extent to which the findings can be generalized is limited. Computational filtering was required because FACS-sorted repertoires could contain abundant contaminating clonotypes from the bulk population.

The germline V gene (reference sequence) specifies DFQATT as CDR1 and SNEGSKA as CDR2. From the cysteine through the phenylalanine, the CDR3 covers 15 amino acids. Of the read, only the CDR3 DNA is kept; its 45 bases are in frame from base 1. The junction carries 23 bases between V and J, which are trimmed by 6 bases and 5 bases respectively. The sample's treatment or condition, from its label and the paper: live attenuated yellow fever vaccine strain. At each blood-draw timepoint, two biological replicates of bulk PBMCs were collected. PBMCs were isolated from peripheral blood using a standard Ficoll-Paque protocol. TriZol was used to extract RNA from bulk PBMCs, from CD4 and CD8 fractions, and from dextramer-positive and dextramer-negative fractions.

The clonotype originates from a man aged 25 to 40 who received the YFV17D yellow fever vaccine. The source was PBMCs, collected 15 days after the yellow fever booster vaccination. The sequence joins TRBV20-1 to TRBJ2-7, with TRBD2 perhaps the D gene, on 6 matching bases. The CDR3: CSANYWTGRGNEQYF. DNA sequence: TGCAGTGCAAACTACTGGACCGGGAGAGGCAACGAGCAGTACTTC.